These 32 T cell receptor beta chains were sequenced from one sample in a study of blood T cell repertoires in COVID-19. Method: immunoSEQ multiplex PCR; TCRdb's copy keeps in-frame clones and lacks some. Among about 230,000 clones, approximately 88% were seen once, and the ten largest hold around 25%. Material for sequencing was peripheral blood. The receptor source for this set is a man between 40 and 49 years old with acute or convalescent COVID-19.

This rearrangement joins TRBV7-9 to TRBJ1-2; weak D call: TRBD1 (6 bases). Germline V gives CDR1 SEHNR, CDR2 FQNEAQ (reference sequence). V lost 1 base and J 8 bases, leaving 8 bases between the germline ends. The CDR3 is 12 amino acids. CDR3 nucleotide sequence: TGTGCCAGCAGCTTAGAACAGGGCGGCTACACCTTC. Its protein is CASSLEQGGYTF. Full variable domain (missing parts from reference TRBV7-9 and TRBJ1-2): DTGVSQNPRHKITKRGQNVTFRCDPISEHNRLYWYRQTLGQGPEFLTYFQNEAQLEKSRLLSDRFSAERPKGSFSTLEIQRTEQGDSAMYLCASSLEQGGYTFGSGTRLTVV.

The V gene is TRBV2, the J gene TRBJ1-5; no clear D gene. This CDR3 spans 12 amino acids. V dropped 7 bases and J dropped 5 bases, with 9 bases sitting between them. The germline V gene encodes CDR1 SNHLY and CDR2 FYNNEI. The CDR3 reads CASNVGDQPQHF. CDR3 in DNA: TGTGCCAGCAACGTCGGGGATCAGCCCCAGCATTTT.

Concerning this clone itself: Given a much more abundant clone one base away, this may be a read error. This chain connects TRBV7-8 to TRBJ2-1; 12 bases line up with TRBD2. CDR1 is SGHVS and CDR2 is FQNEAQ in the germline V gene. The CDR3 has 15 residues. The junction had 3 bases not matched to a gene; V was cut back by 5 bases and J by 4 bases. CDR3 sequence reads: CASSTGTSGYNEQFF. CDR3 sequence (DNA): TGTGCCAGCAGCACCGGGACTAGCGGGTACAATGAGCAGTTCTTC. Filled out from reference TRBV7-8 and TRBJ2-1, the complete variable domain reads GAGVSQSPRYKVAKRGQDVALRCDPISGHVSLFWYQQALGQGPEFLTYFQNEAQLDKSGLPSDRFFAERPEGSVSTLKIQRTQQEDSAVYLCASSTGTSGYNEQFFGPGTRLTVL.

The chain combines TRBV6-5 with TRBJ2-7; TRBD1 aligns across 9 bases. Trimming at V came to 6 bases and at J to 9 bases, leaving 12 bases not matched to a gene. This CDR3 is 14 amino acids long. Per the germline V gene, CDR1 is MNHEY and CDR2 is SVGAGI. In nucleotides, the CDR3 is TGTGCCAGCAGGGGACAGGGATCTTTGGGGGTGCAGTACTTC. It specifies CASRGQGSLGVQYF.

The V call is TRBV7-2, the J call TRBJ1-3; 9 bases fit TRBD1. This CDR3 has 15 amino acids. In germline, CDR1 is SGHTA, CDR2 FQGNSA. V shed 5 bases and J 4 bases; nucleotides not matched to a gene: 6. The CDR3 DNA reads TGTGCCAGCAGCCGTGACAGGGGGAGGGGAAACACCATATATTTT. Encoded protein: CASSRDRGRGNTIYF.

The chain recombines TRBV5-1 with TRBJ1-1, with 10 bases aligning to TRBD1. The CDR3 is 15 residues long. The V gene's germline CDR1 is SGHRS and CDR2 YFSETQ. V shed 3 bases, J shed 4 bases, and the junction held 6 bases outside the gene matches. CDR3 amino acids: CASSSGTGVGTEAFF. In nucleotides, the CDR3 is TGCGCCAGCAGCTCCGGGACAGGGGTGGGCACTGAAGCTTTCTTT.

V and J are TRBV24-1 and TRBJ2-2, with D uncertain. V gave up 3 bases and J gave up 4 bases, with 5 bases separating them. Germline CDR1 KGHDR, CDR2 SFDVKD. The CDR3 is made up of 13 amino acids. The CDR3 loop is CATSDPSTGELFF. CDR3 DNA: TGTGCCACCAGTGATCCCTCCACCGGGGAGCTGTTTTTT.

A single count supports this clone. The chain combines TRBV2 with TRBJ1-1, with a tentative D call TRBD1 (5 bases). The V end lost 3 bases, the J end lost 1 base, and 15 bases lay between the germline ends. Germline CDR1 reads SNHLY; CDR2 reads FYNNEI. CDR3 length: 16 amino acids. CDR3 in amino acids: CASSDLGRAENTEAFF. CDR3 nucleotides: TGTGCCAGCAGTGATTTAGGCAGGGCAGAGAACACTGAAGCTTTCTTT.

J is TRBJ2-1 and V is TRBV15; the D gene is possibly TRBD1 (5 bases). The CDR3 length is 13 residues. With 0 bases removed from V and 10 bases from J, the gap between germline ends came to 10 bases. The germline V gene has CDR1 LNHNV and CDR2 YYDKDF (reference sequence). The CDR3 spells CATSREGKGEQFF. The CDR3 DNA follows: TGTGCCACCAGCAGAGAAGGGAAGGGGGAGCAGTTCTTC.

The J gene is TRBJ2-1, the V gene TRBV7-3; TRBD2 is a possible D gene (5 bases). Germline V gene data show CDR1 as SGHTA and CDR2 as FQGTGA. The CDR3 covers 16 residues. Trimming took 5 bases from V and 2 from J, leaving 16 bases between them. The CDR3 nucleotides are TGTGCCAGCAGCCCCCAACGTGGGAGCCCCTACAATGAGCAGTTCTTC. This translates into CASSPQRGSPYNEQFF.

This chain links TRBV7-3 with TRBJ1-2, with D perhaps TRBD1 (6 bases). CDR1 SGHTA and CDR2 FQGTGA come from the germline V gene. The V gene lost 3 bases and the J gene lost 8 bases, with 13 bases spanning the gap. The length of the CDR3 is 13 residues. DNA for the CDR3: TGTGCCAGCAGCTTTTCAGGGGCAATAGGCTACACCTTC. Protein: CASSFSGAIGYTF.

This clone was observed once. The chain uses TRBV3-1 (or the pseudogene TRBV3-2) and TRBJ1-2; D call uncertain. Trimming took 1 base from V and 0 from J, leaving 9 bases between them. The CDR3 spans 15 residues. Germline CDR1 reads LGHDT; CDR2 reads YNNKEL (reference sequence). For the CDR3, the DNA is TGTGCCAGCAGCCAAGGCGGCAGTTCTAACTATGGCTACACCTTC. Its translation: CASSQGGSSNYGYTF.

The chain employs TRBV5-1 and TRBJ1-2, with D tentatively TRBD1 (5 bases). This CDR3 is 13 amino acids long. Germline V CDR1 and CDR2: SGHRS, YFSETQ. The V end lost 4 bases, the J end lost 5 bases, and 12 bases lay between the germline ends. The CDR3: CASSPAGDYGYTF. DNA for the CDR3: TGCGCCAGCAGCCCTGCGGGGGATTATGGCTACACCTTC.

This sequence joins TRBV5-5 and TRBJ2-3; perhaps TRBD1 as D (6 bases). In germline, CDR1 is SGHKS, CDR2 YYEKEE (reference sequence). V was shortened by 4 bases and J by 0 bases, with 12 bases between the two germline ends. The CDR3 loop spans 15 amino acids. The CDR3 DNA is TGTGCCAGCAGCACCAGGGGTTACAGCACAGATACGCAGTATTTT. This translates into CASSTRGYSTDTQYF.

The gene calls are TRBV20-1 and TRBJ1-5; D is uncertain. V was shortened by 5 bases and J by 6 bases, with 8 bases between the two germline ends. The germline V gene encodes CDR1 DFQATT and CDR2 SNEGSKA (reference sequence). The CDR3 is made up of 11 amino acids. In DNA form, the CDR3 reads TGCAGTGCTGGTACGGTTCAGCCCCAGCATTTT. Its protein product is CSAGTVQPQHF.

This chain connects TRBV7-3 to TRBJ2-2; 13 bases line up with TRBD2. V lost 5 bases, J lost 6 bases, and 6 bases stayed unmatched. CDR1 is SGHTA and CDR2 is FQGTGA in the germline V gene. CDR3 length equals 16 residues. CDR3 in amino acids: CASSTTSGRAPGELFF. CDR3 nucleotide sequence: TGTGCCAGCAGCACAACTAGCGGGAGGGCCCCCGGGGAGCTGTTTTTT.

This chain uses TRBV5-1 with TRBJ2-7; no firm D call. In germline, CDR1 is SGHRS, CDR2 YFSETQ. The CDR3 is 13 amino acids. V gave up 1 base and J gave up 6 bases, with 11 bases separating them. This CDR3 is CASSLREFREQYF. CDR3 sequence (DNA): TGCGCCAGCAGCTTGCGAGAGTTTCGCGAGCAGTACTTC.

The rearrangement links TRBV29-1 to TRBJ1-5, with D possibly TRBD1 on 5 matching bases. The CDR3 has 13 amino acids. V lost 4 bases to trimming and J lost 3 bases, with 10 bases between them. The germline V gene has CDR1 SQVTM and CDR2 ANQGSEA. CDR3 in amino acids: CSVAQGPNQPQHF. As DNA, the CDR3 is TGCAGCGTTGCGCAGGGTCCCAATCAGCCCCAGCATTTT. The complete variable domain, with remaining parts taken from reference TRBV29-1 and TRBJ1-5, reads SAVISQKPSRDICQRGTSLTIQCQVDSQVTMMFWYRQQPGQSLTLIATANQGSEATYESGFVIDKFPISRPNLTFSTLTVSNMSPEDSSIYLCSVAQGPNQPQHFGDGTRLSIL.

The J gene is TRBJ2-1, the V gene TRBV11-2, with 11 positions matching TRBD2. The CDR3 loop spans 17 amino acids. The junction had 4 bases not matched to a gene; V was cut back by 1 base and J by 2 bases. The V gene's germline CDR1 is SGHAT and CDR2 FQNNGV. The CDR3 region has the DNA TGTGCCAGCAGCTTAGCGGGACTAGCGGACCCCTACAATGAGCAGTTCTTC. As protein: CASSLAGLADPYNEQFF. The full variable domain, rest sourced from reference TRBV11-2 and TRBJ2-1, is EAGVAQSPRYKIIEKRQSVAFWCNPISGHATLYWYQQILGQGPKLLIQFQNNGVVDDSQLPKDRFSAERLKGVDSTLKIQPAKLEDSAVYLCASSLAGLADPYNEQFFGPGTRLTVL.

This chain links TRBV5-1 with TRBJ2-1, with TRBD2 identical over 12 bases. CDR3 length: 16 amino acids. V lost 4 bases and J lost 7; bases outside the gene matches: 9. The germline CDR1 and CDR2 sequences are SGHRS and YFSETQ. The CDR3 region has the DNA TGCGCCAGCAGCGTTCTAGCGGGAGGGGCAAAAAATGAGCAGTTCTTC. It specifies CASSVLAGGAKNEQFF.

The chain couples TRBV29-1 to TRBJ1-4; D perhaps matches TRBD1 (5 bases). The V end was cut by 6 bases, the J end by 8 bases, with 16 bases between. CDR3 length: 13 residues. The germline gives CDR1 SQVTM, CDR2 ANQGSEA. In nucleotides, the CDR3 is TGCAGCGTCACGGGGGAGGAGGGGGAAAAACTGTTTTTT. Translation: CSVTGEEGEKLFF.

The genes are TRBV19 and TRBJ1-4; D unclear. The germline V gene encodes CDR1 LNHDA and CDR2 SQIVND (reference sequence). Trimming left V 4 bases short and J 4 bases short, with 7 bases between. This CDR3 contains 13 residues. The CDR3 DNA is TGTGCCAGTAGTAGGGAGATTAATGAAAAACTGTTTTTT. It encodes CASSREINEKLFF.

This sequence joins TRBV5-6 and TRBJ1-6; D might be TRBD1 (6 bases). The CDR3 totals 14 residues. CDR1 SGHDT and CDR2 YYEEEE come from the germline V gene. V was pared by 0 bases and J by 10 bases, with 11 bases between. CDR3 loop: CASSLAQGSSPLHF. DNA for the CDR3: TGTGCCAGCAGCTTGGCGCAGGGGAGCTCACCCCTCCACTTT.

This clone has a handful of counts. The chain links TRBV9 to TRBJ2-5; no clear D gene. The V end was cut by 3 bases, the J end by 5 bases, with 5 bases between. The CDR3 has 11 amino acids. CDR1 is SGDLS, CDR2 YYNGEE, per germline. DNA for the CDR3: TGTGCCAGCAGCGCCGCGGAGACCCAGTACTTC. The encoded protein is CASSAAETQYF.

The rearrangement uses TRBV28 and TRBJ1-5, with D possibly matching TRBD1 (5 bases). Trimming stripped 6 bases from V and 0 bases from J, with 12 bases between. The CDR3 extends over 15 amino acids. Germline assignment: CDR1 MDHEN and CDR2 SYDVKM. CDR3 coding DNA: TGTGCCAGCAGACCCGGACAAATTAGCAATCAGCCCCAGCATTTT. It codes for CASRPGQISNQPQHF.

This rearrangement joins TRBV5-8 to TRBJ1-3; weak D call: TRBD1 (6 bases). Trimming removed 4 bases at V and 0 bases at J, with 20 bases between. The CDR3 sequence is 18 residues long. Germline values: CDR1 SGHTS, CDR2 YDEGEE. The CDR3 sequence is CASSPVRGGRYSGNTIYF. CDR3 DNA: TGTGCCAGCAGCCCCGTGCGGGGGGGCCGCTACTCTGGAAACACCATATATTTT.

The chain joins TRBV6-2 or TRBV6-3 to TRBJ2-1, with 11 bases fitting TRBD2. The CDR3 has 16 residues. Trimming cost V 5 bases and J 5 bases; bases outside gene matches: 8. Germline CDR1 and CDR2: MNHEY and SVGEGT. The CDR3 sequence: CASSAGTSGANNEQFF. DNA for the CDR3: TGTGCCAGCAGTGCTGGGACTAGCGGAGCAAACAATGAGCAGTTCTTC.

J is TRBJ1-5 and V is TRBV30; TRBD1 might be the D (5 bases). CDR3 size: 13 residues. Germline CDR1 and CDR2: GTSNPN and SVGIG (reference sequence). V lost 4 bases, J lost 5 bases, and 12 bases lay in between. This CDR3 reads CAWTLGVDQPQHF. CDR3 coding DNA: TGTGCCTGGACCTTAGGGGTGGATCAGCCCCAGCATTTT.

The chain uses TRBV19 and TRBJ1-5, with no clear D. The CDR3 is made up of 12 amino acids. The germline CDR1 and CDR2 sequences are LNHDA and SQIVND (reference sequence). V was cut by 3 bases and J by 15 bases, with 15 bases left in between. CDR3 in amino acids: CASSISSGSWHF. As DNA, the CDR3 is TGTGCCAGTAGTATCTCAAGCGGGTCCTGGCATTTT.

The rearrangement joins TRBV2 to TRBJ2-7; TRBD1 matches at 9 bases. V lost 7 bases and J lost 7; bases outside the gene matches: 8. Germline CDR1 is SNHLY and CDR2 is FYNNEI. The CDR3 consists of 13 residues. In DNA, the CDR3 is TGTGCCAGCACCTGGGACAGGGTGGAGGAGCAGTACTTC. It encodes CASTWDRVEEQYF.

The chain combines TRBV15 with TRBJ2-7; TRBD1 is a possible D gene (5 bases). From germline, CDR1 is LNHNV and CDR2 YYDKDF (reference sequence). The CDR3 totals 14 residues. Trimming removed 0 bases at V and 3 bases at J, with 9 bases between. The CDR3 region is CATSRDQGNYEQYF. The CDR3 coding sequence is TGTGCCACCAGCAGAGATCAGGGCAACTACGAGCAGTACTTC.

This rearrangement joins TRBV6-1 to TRBJ1-5, with D perhaps matching TRBD1 (5 bases). Germline lookup yields CDR1 MNHNS and CDR2 SASEGT. V lost 2 bases, J lost 3 bases, and 14 bases lay in between. The CDR3 covers 16 residues. The CDR3 region is CASSEWGLQINQPQHF. The CDR3 bases are TGTGCCAGCAGTGAATGGGGCCTACAGATCAATCAGCCCCAGCATTTT.